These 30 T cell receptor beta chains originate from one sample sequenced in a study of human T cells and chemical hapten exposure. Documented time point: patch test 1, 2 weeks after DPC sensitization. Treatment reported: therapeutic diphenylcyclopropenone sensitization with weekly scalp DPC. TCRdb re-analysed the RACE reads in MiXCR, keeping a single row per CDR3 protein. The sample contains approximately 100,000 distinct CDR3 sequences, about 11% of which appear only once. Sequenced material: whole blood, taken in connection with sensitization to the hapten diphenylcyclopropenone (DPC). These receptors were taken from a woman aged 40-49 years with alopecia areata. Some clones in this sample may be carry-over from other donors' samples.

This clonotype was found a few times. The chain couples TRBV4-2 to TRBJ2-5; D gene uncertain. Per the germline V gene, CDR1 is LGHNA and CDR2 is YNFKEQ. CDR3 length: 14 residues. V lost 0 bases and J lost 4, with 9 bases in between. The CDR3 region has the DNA TGTGCCAGCAGCCAAGAGAGTAGCACAGAGACCCAGTACTTC. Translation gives CASSQESSTETQYF.

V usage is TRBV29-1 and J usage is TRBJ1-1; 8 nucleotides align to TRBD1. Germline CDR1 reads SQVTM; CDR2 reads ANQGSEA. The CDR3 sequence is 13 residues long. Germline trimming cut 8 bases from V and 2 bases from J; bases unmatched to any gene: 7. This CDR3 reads CSSRQGTNTEAFF. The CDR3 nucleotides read TGCAGCTCCCGACAGGGGACTAACACTGAAGCTTTCTTT.

The CDR3 region is CASRNDRNTEAFF. DNA for the CDR3: TGTGCCAGCAGGAATGACAGGAACACTGAAGCTTTCTTT. The V and J genes are TRBV28 and TRBJ1-1; tentatively, D is TRBD1 (5 bases). The CDR3 extends over 13 amino acids. Germline V lookup: CDR1 MDHEN, CDR2 SYDVKM. Between the trimmed V and J ends, which lost 6 bases and 1 base, there was a span of 9 bases.

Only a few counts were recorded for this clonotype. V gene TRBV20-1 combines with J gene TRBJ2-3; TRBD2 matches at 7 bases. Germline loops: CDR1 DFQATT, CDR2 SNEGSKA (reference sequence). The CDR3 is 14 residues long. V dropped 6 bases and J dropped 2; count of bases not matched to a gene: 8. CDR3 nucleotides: TGCAGTGCCCCCTCTGGGACTAACACAGATACGCAGTATTTT. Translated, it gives CSAPSGTNTDTQYF.

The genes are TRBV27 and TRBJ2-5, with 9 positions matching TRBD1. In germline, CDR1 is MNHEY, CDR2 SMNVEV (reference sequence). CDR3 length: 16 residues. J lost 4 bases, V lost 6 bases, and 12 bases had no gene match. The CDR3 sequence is CASSLTRDRVRETQYF. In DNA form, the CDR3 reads TGTGCCAGCAGCCTGACCAGGGACAGGGTGCGAGAGACCCAGTACTTC.

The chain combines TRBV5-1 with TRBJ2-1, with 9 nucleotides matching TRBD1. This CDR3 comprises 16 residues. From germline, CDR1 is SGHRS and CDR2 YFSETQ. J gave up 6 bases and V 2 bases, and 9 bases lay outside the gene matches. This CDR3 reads CASSLNPGQGINEQFF. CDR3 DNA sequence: TGCGCCAGCAGCTTAAACCCGGGACAGGGCATCAATGAGCAGTTCTTC.

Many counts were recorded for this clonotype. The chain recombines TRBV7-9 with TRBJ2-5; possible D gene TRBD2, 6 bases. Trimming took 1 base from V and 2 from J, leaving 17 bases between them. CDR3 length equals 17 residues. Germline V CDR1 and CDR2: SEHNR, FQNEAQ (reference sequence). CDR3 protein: CASSLGSAPGAQETQYF. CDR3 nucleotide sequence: TGTGCCAGCAGCTTAGGATCAGCCCCGGGAGCGCAAGAGACCCAGTACTTC.

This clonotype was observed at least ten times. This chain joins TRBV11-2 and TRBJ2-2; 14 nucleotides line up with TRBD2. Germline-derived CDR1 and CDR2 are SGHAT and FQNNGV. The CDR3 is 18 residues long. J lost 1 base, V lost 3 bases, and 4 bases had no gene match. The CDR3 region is CASSFRLAGGMNTGELFF. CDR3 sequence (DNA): TGTGCCAGCAGCTTCCGACTAGCGGGAGGGATGAACACCGGGGAGCTGTTTTTT.

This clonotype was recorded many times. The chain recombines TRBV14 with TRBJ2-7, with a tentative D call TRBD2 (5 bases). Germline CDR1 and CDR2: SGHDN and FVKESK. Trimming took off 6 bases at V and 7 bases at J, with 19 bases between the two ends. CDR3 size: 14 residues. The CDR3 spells CASRHSGIPREQYF. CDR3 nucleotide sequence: TGTGCCAGCAGGCACTCCGGGATCCCACGAGAGCAGTACTTC.

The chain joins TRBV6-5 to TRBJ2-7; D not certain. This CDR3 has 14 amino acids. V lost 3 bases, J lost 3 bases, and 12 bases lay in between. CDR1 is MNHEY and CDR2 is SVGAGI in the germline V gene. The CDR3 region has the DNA TGTGCCAGCAGTTATACTGGGTCGGTCTACGAGCAGTACTTC. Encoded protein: CASSYTGSVYEQYF.

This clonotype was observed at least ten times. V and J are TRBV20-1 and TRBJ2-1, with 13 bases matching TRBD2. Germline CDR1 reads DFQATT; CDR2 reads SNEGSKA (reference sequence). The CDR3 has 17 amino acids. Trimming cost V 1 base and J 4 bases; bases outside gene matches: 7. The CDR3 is CSARVLPGLAGYNEQFF. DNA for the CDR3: TGCAGTGCTAGAGTTTTGCCGGGACTAGCGGGATACAATGAGCAGTTCTTC.

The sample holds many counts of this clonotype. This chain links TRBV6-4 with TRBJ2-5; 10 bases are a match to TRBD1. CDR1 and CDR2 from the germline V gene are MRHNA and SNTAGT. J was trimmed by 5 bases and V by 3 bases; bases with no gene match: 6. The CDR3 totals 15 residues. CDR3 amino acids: CASSETTGGKETQYF. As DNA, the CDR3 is TGTGCCAGCAGTGAGACGACAGGGGGCAAGGAGACCCAGTACTTC.

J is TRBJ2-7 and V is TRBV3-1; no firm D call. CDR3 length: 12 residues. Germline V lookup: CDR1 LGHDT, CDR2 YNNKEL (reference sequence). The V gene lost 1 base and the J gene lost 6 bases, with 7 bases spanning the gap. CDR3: CASSQVEGEQYF. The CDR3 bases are TGTGCCAGCAGCCAAGTGGAAGGCGAGCAGTACTTC.

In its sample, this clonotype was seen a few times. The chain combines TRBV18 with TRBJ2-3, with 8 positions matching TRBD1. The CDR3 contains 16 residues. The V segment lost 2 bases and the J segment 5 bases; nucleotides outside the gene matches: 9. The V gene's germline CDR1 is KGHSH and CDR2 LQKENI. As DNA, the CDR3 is TGTGCCAGCTCACCAAGGACAGGGCCTTCGGGAGATACGCAGTATTTT. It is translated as CASSPRTGPSGDTQYF.

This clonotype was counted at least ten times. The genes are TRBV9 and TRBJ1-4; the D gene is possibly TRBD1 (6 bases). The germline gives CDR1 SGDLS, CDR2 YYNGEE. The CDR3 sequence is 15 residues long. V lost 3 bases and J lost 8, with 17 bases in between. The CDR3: CASSASITGNEKLFF. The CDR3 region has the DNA TGTGCCAGCAGCGCATCCATTACAGGGAACGAAAAACTGTTTTTT.

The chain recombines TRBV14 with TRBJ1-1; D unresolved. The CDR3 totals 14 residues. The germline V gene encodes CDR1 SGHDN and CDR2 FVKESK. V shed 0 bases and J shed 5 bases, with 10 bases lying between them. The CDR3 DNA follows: TGTGCCAGCAGCCAAGAGGCATGGGCAACTGAAGCTTTCTTT. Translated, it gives CASSQEAWATEAFF.

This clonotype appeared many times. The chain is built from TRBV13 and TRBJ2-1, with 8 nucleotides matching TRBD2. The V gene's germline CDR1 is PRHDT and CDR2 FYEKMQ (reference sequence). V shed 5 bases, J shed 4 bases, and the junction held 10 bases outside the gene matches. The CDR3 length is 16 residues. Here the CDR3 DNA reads TGTGCCAGCAGCCACGTCGGGGGGGCCTCTTACAATGAGCAGTTCTTC. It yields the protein CASSHVGGASYNEQFF.

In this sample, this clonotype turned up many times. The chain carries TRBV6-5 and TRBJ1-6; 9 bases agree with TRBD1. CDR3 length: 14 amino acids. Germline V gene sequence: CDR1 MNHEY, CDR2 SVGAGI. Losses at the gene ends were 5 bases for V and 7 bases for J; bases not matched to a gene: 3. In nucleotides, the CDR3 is TGTGCCAGCAGTAGGACAGGGGAAAATTCACCCCTCCACTTT. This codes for CASSRTGENSPLHF.

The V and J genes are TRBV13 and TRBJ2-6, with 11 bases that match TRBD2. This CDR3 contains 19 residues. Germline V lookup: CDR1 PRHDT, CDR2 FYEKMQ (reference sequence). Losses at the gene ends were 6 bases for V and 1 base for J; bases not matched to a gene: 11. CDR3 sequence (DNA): TGTGCCAGCAGGTCGGGTAGCGGGGGGGCCTCATCTGGGGCCAACGTCCTGACTTTC. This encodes CASRSGSGGASSGANVLTF.

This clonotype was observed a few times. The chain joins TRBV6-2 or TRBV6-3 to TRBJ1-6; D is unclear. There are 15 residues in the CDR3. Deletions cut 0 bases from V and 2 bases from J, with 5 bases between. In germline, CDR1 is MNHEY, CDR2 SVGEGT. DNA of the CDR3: TGTGCCAGCAGTTACTCCACAGCCTATAATTCACCCCTCCACTTT. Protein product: CASSYSTAYNSPLHF.

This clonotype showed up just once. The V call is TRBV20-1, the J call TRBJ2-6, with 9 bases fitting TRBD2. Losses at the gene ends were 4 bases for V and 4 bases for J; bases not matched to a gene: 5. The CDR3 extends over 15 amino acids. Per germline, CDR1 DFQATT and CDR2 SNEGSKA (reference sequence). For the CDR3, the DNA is TGCAGTGCTATAGCTAGCGGGGCGGGGGCCAACGTCCTGACTTTC. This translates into CSAIASGAGANVLTF.

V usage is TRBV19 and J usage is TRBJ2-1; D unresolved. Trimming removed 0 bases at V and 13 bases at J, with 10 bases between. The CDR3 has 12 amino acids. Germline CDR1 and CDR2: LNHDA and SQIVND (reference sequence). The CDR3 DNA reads TGTGCCAGTAGTATAGATTCTTTCGTTCAGTTCTTC. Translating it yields CASSIDSFVQFF.

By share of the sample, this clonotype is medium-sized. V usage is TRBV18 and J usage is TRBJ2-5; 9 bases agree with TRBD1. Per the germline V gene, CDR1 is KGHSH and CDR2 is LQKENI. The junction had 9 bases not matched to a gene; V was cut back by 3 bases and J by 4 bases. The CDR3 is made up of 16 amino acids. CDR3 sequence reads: CASSPPGQGRIETQYF. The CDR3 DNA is TGTGCCAGCTCACCCCCGGGACAGGGTAGGATAGAGACCCAGTACTTC.

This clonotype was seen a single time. The CDR3 nucleotides read TGTGCCAGCAGCGGCCGGGACAGTCGAGTGGGGGGCCCAAACACTGAAGCTTTCTTT. Its protein product is CASSGRDSRVGGPNTEAFF. This chain connects TRBV21-1 to TRBJ1-1; the table's D call of TRBD1 was not tested on the DNA. TRBV21-1 is shown as a pseudogene. This CDR3 is 19 amino acids long.

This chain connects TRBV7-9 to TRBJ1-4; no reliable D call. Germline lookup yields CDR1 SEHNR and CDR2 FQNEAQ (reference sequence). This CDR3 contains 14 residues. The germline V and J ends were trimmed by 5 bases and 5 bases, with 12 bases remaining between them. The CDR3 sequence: CASSLTRENEKLFF. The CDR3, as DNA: TGTGCCAGCAGCCTGACAAGAGAGAATGAAAAACTGTTTTTT.

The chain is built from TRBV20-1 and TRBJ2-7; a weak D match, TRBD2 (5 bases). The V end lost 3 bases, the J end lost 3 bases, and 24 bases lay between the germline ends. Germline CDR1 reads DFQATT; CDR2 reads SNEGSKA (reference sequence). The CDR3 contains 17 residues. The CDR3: CSASTAVIDYSFYEQYF. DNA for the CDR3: TGCAGTGCTAGTACAGCCGTCATCGACTACTCTTTCTACGAGCAGTACTTC.

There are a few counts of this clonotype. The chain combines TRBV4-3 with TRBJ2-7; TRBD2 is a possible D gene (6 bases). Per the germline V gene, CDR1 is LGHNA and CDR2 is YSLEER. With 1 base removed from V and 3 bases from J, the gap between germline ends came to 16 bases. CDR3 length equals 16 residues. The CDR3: CASSQAGGAPVYEQYF. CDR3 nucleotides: TGCGCCAGCAGCCAAGCCGGAGGGGCGCCCGTCTACGAGCAGTACTTC.

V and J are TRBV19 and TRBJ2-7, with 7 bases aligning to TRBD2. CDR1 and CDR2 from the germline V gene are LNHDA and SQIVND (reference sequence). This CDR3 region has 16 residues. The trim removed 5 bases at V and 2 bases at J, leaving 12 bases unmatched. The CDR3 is CASSPSSQRDPYEQYF. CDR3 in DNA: TGTGCCAGTAGTCCCAGTTCGCAGCGGGATCCCTACGAGCAGTACTTC.

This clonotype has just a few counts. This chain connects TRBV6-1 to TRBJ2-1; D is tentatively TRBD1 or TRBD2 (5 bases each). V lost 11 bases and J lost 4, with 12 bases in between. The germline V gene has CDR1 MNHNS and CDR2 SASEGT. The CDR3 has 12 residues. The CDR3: CAAGAQYNEQFF. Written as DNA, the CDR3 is TGTGCCGCCGGGGCCCAATACAATGAGCAGTTCTTC.

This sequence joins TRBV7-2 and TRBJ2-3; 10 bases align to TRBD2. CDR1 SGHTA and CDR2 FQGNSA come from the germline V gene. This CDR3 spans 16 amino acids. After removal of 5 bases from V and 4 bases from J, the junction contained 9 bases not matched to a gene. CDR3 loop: CASSLSGRLSSDTQYF. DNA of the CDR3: TGTGCCAGCAGCCTTAGCGGGAGGCTTAGCTCAGATACGCAGTATTTT.